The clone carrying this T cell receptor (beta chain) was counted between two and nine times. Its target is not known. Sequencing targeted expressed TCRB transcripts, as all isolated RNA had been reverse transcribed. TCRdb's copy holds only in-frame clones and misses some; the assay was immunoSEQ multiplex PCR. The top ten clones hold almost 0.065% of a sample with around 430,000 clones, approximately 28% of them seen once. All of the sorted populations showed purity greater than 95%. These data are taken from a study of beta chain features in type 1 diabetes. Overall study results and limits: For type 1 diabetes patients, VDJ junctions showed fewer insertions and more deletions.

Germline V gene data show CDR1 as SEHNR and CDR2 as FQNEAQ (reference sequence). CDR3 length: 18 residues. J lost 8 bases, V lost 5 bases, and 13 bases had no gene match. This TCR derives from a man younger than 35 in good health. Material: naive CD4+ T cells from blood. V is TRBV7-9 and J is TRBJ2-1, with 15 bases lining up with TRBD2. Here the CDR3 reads CASSPLGTSGRSKDEQFF. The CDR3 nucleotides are TGTGCCAGCAGCCCCCTCGGGACTAGCGGGAGGAGTAAAGATGAGCAGTTCTTC.